This entry lists 27 T cell receptor beta chains sequenced from one sample in a study of neoadjuvant anti-PD-1 for oral cavity cancer. TCRdb's table, derived via immunoSEQ multiplex PCR, lists solely in-frame clones and lacks some. In the table there are some 10,000 clones, around 65% of which are singletons. Time point given: after neoadjuvant nivolumab, at surgical resection. The sample consisted of tumor tissue, taken after nivolumab (anti-PD-1) treatment. These receptors all come from a person between 40 and 85 years old with oral cavity squamous cell carcinoma.

This sequence joins TRBV7-9 and TRBJ2-7; 9 bases fit TRBD1. Germline-derived CDR1 and CDR2 are SEHNR and FQNEAQ (reference sequence). This CDR3 region has 16 residues. With V trimmed by 5 bases and J by 1 base, 9 bases remained unmatched. As DNA, the CDR3 is TGTGCCAGCAGCGATCCTGCCGGGACAGGGTCCTACGAGCAGTACTTC. Translation: CASSDPAGTGSYEQYF.

This clone came up once. V gene TRBV7-4 combines with J gene TRBJ2-1, with 8 bases matching TRBD2. With 1 base clipped from V and 7 bases from J, the junction kept 15 bases outside the gene matches. Per the germline V gene, CDR1 is SGHVT and CDR2 is SQSDAQ. CDR3 size: 18 residues. Here the CDR3 DNA reads TGTGCCAGCAGCTTAGTTTTTGGTCGAGCGGGAGTAGAAAATGAGCAGTTCTTC. Its protein is CASSLVFGRAGVENEQFF.

The rearrangement joins TRBV5-6 to TRBJ2-5; TRBD1 matches at 7 bases. CDR3 length: 15 residues. Germline values: CDR1 SGHDT, CDR2 YYEEEE. Trimming removed 1 base from V and 2 bases from J; junction bases left unmatched: 5. CDR3 DNA: TGTGCCAGCAGCTTGCTGCCGGGACAGCAAGAGACCCAGTACTTC. Protein sequence: CASSLLPGQQETQYF. Full variable domain (missing parts from reference TRBV5-6 and TRBJ2-5): DAGVTQSPTHLIKTRGQQVTLRCSPKSGHDTVSWYQQALGQGPQFIFQYYEEEERQRGNFPDRFSGHQFPNYSSELNVNALLLGDSALYLCASSLLPGQQETQYFGPGTRLLVL.

The rearrangement uses TRBV6-6 and TRBJ1-5; D remains ambiguous. This CDR3 spans 14 amino acids. The germline V and J ends were trimmed by 7 bases and 2 bases, with 12 bases remaining between them. Germline values: CDR1 MNHNY, CDR2 SVGAGI (reference sequence). CDR3 loop: CASMRESGNQPQHF. CDR3 coding DNA: TGTGCCAGCATGAGGGAATCGGGCAATCAGCCCCAGCATTTT.

The count of this clone is one. The chain uses TRBV10-3 and TRBJ2-7; maybe TRBD2 (6 bases). The CDR3 contains 15 residues. V shed 6 bases and J shed 0 bases, with 15 bases lying between them. Germline V gene lookup returns CDR1 ENHRY and CDR2 SYGVKD. The CDR3, as DNA: TGTGCCATCAGCCCTAGCGAAAGGAGCTCCTACGAGCAGTACTTC. Protein sequence: CAISPSERSSYEQYF.

The gene calls are TRBV7-2 and TRBJ1-2; TRBD1 agrees at 7 bases. The CDR3 sequence is 14 residues long. Trimming at V came to 5 bases and at J to 8 bases, leaving 11 bases not matched to a gene. Germline V CDR1 and CDR2: SGHTA, FQGNSA. The DNA of the CDR3 is TGTGCCAGCAGCATCACGACAGGGCGAGAAGGCTACACCTTC. It encodes CASSITTGREGYTF.

This clone appeared a single time. The chain uses TRBV30 and TRBJ1-1; possible D gene TRBD1, 5 bases. Trimming took off 4 bases at V and 1 base at J, with 7 bases between the two ends. Germline V CDR1 and CDR2: GTSNPN, SVGIG (reference sequence). CDR3 length: 12 amino acids. The CDR3 nucleotides read TGTGCCTGGATCAGGGAGAACACTGAAGCTTTCTTT. It translates to CAWIRENTEAFF.

The chain recombines TRBV2 with TRBJ2-3; 8 positions agree with TRBD1. The CDR3 sequence is 16 residues long. The ends lost 7 bases at V and 8 bases at J; junction bases unmatched: 17. Germline CDR1 SNHLY, CDR2 FYNNEI. CDR3 DNA: TGTGCCAGCATCCAGGGGGCCAGCCGCGGGGCAGGTACGCAGTATTTT. Translation: CASIQGASRGAGTQYF.

The J gene is TRBJ1-5, the V gene TRBV28; TRBD1 is a possible D gene (5 bases). Trimming pared 8 bases from V and 2 bases from J, leaving 13 bases between. CDR3 length: 14 amino acids. Per the germline V gene, CDR1 is MDHEN and CDR2 is SYDVKM. The CDR3 here is CASAQVGGNQPQHF. The CDR3 bases are TGTGCCAGCGCTCAGGTGGGGGGCAATCAGCCCCAGCATTTT.

The genes are TRBV14 and TRBJ2-3, with TRBD2 matching over 8 bases. The CDR3 is 12 residues long. Trimming removed 5 bases from V and 9 bases from J; junction bases left unmatched: 4. Germline assignment: CDR1 SGHDN and CDR2 FVKESK. Here the CDR3 reads CASSEAGDTQYF. The CDR3 nucleotides are TGTGCCAGCAGCGAAGCGGGGGACACGCAGTATTTT.

The J gene is TRBJ1-2, the V gene TRBV30; 9 nucleotides match TRBD1. Germline CDR1 GTSNPN, CDR2 SVGIG (reference sequence). CDR3 size: 15 residues. V lost 3 bases, J lost 5 bases, and 10 bases stayed unmatched. CDR3 sequence: CAWRAGTGKGYGYTF. CDR3 DNA sequence: TGTGCCTGGAGAGCCGGGACAGGGAAAGGGTATGGCTACACCTTC.

This clone was counted only a few times. This chain uses TRBV5-1 with TRBJ2-1; D remains ambiguous. CDR1 SGHRS and CDR2 YFSETQ come from the germline V gene. Trimming left V 4 bases short and J 5 bases short, with 16 bases between. The CDR3 is made up of 15 amino acids. CDR3 DNA sequence: TGCGCCAGCAGCATCCAACCGTCCCTAGACAATGAGCAGTTCTTC. Its protein product is CASSIQPSLDNEQFF.

The chain combines TRBV2 with TRBJ1-3, with 7 bases aligning to TRBD1. Germline V gene lookup returns CDR1 SNHLY and CDR2 FYNNEI. The CDR3 sequence is 16 residues long. Germline trimming cut 6 bases from V and 0 bases from J; bases unmatched to any gene: 8. DNA for the CDR3: TGTGCCAGCAGCTGGGACAGCCCTAGCTCTGGAAACACCATATATTTT. Translating gives CASSWDSPSSGNTIYF.

The rearrangement joins TRBV4-2 to TRBJ2-3, with no clear D. The germline V gene has CDR1 LGHNA and CDR2 YNFKEQ. CDR3 length: 17 residues. Between the trimmed V and J ends, which lost 0 bases and 0 bases, there was a span of 13 bases. The CDR3 sequence: CASSQEGLGVSTDTQYF. CDR3 nucleotide sequence: TGTGCCAGCAGCCAAGAGGGATTAGGAGTGAGCACAGATACGCAGTATTTT.

J is TRBJ2-1 and V is TRBV11-2; 15 nucleotides agree with TRBD2. Germline trimming cut 3 bases from V and 0 bases from J; bases unmatched to any gene: 6. Germline V gene lookup returns CDR1 SGHAT and CDR2 FQNNGV. CDR3 length equals 19 residues. The CDR3 here is CASSFGLAGGLSSYNEQFF. For the CDR3, the DNA is TGTGCCAGCAGCTTCGGACTAGCGGGAGGGCTTAGCTCCTACAATGAGCAGTTCTTC. Supplemented by reference TRBV11-2 and TRBJ2-1, the full variable domain reads EAGVAQSPRYKIIEKRQSVAFWCNPISGHATLYWYQQILGQGPKLLIQFQNNGVVDDSQLPKDRFSAERLKGVDSTLKIQPAKLEDSAVYLCASSFGLAGGLSSYNEQFFGPGTRLTVL.

CDR3 residues: CASSQGQGGTVRQFF. The CDR3 bases are TGCGCCAGCAGCCAAGGACAGGGGGGTACCGTTAGACAGTTCTTC. The chain combines TRBV4-1 with TRBJ2-1, with 9 bases identical to TRBD1. The CDR3 runs 15 residues. V trimming: 1 base; J trimming: 13 bases; junction bases outside the gene matches: 11. Germline lookup yields CDR1 MGHRA and CDR2 YSYEKL.

The rearrangement links TRBV30 to TRBJ2-7, with D possibly TRBD1 on 6 matching bases. The CDR3 length is 18 residues. Between the trimmed V and J ends, which lost 2 bases and 3 bases, there was a span of 26 bases. CDR1 and CDR2 from the germline V gene are GTSNPN and SVGIG (reference sequence). The CDR3 loop reads CAWSYQGKVSLADYEQYF. As DNA, the CDR3 is TGTGCCTGGAGTTATCAGGGGAAGGTCTCCCTGGCGGACTACGAGCAGTACTTC.

The chain's CDR3 is CASSQGAGGGSPLHF. The CDR3 region has the DNA TGTGCCAGCAGCCAAGGGGCAGGGGGGGGTTCACCCCTCCACTTT. The V and J genes are TRBV14 and TRBJ1-6, with 7 bases matching TRBD1. The length of the CDR3 is 15 residues. The J segment lost 9 bases and the V segment lost 1 base, leaving 6 bases of the junction unmatched. Germline CDR1 reads SGHDN; CDR2 reads FVKESK.

This clone was recorded a few times. The chain uses TRBV19 and TRBJ1-1; 10 bases line up with TRBD1. In germline, CDR1 is LNHDA, CDR2 SQIVND (reference sequence). Trimming removed 3 bases from V and 1 base from J; junction bases left unmatched: 17. The CDR3 spans 20 residues. As DNA, the CDR3 is TGTGCCAGTAGTATTTGGGACAGGGGCTACGTATTCCCCCGGAACACTGAAGCTTTCTTT. This sequence encodes CASSIWDRGYVFPRNTEAFF.

This clone has only a few counts. The chain employs TRBV6-1 and TRBJ1-1, with TRBD1 matching over 9 bases. CDR1 MNHNS and CDR2 SASEGT come from the germline V gene. This CDR3 is 12 amino acids long. The junction had 4 bases not matched to a gene; V was cut back by 3 bases and J by 11 bases. In DNA, the CDR3 is TGTGCCAGCAGTGAGAGGACAGGGGAGGCTTTCTTT. The encoded protein is CASSERTGEAFF.

This clone has more than one count but fewer than ten. The V gene is TRBV19, the J gene TRBJ2-7; 7 bases agree with TRBD1. V trimming: 3 bases; J trimming: 1 base; junction bases outside the gene matches: 6. CDR1 and CDR2 from the germline V gene are LNHDA and SQIVND (reference sequence). The CDR3 spans 15 residues. The CDR3: CASSIAAGGSYEQYF. In DNA form, the CDR3 reads TGTGCCAGTAGTATTGCGGCAGGGGGTTCCTACGAGCAGTACTTC.

This sequence joins TRBV29-1 and TRBJ1-1; D ambiguous. The CDR3 has 10 amino acids. Germline V gene data show CDR1 as SQVTM and CDR2 as ANQGSEA. V dropped 7 bases and J dropped 5 bases, with 8 bases sitting between them. The CDR3 region is CSGRRTEAFF. The CDR3 DNA is TGCAGCGGACGACGTACTGAAGCTTTCTTT.

CDR3 DNA: TGCGCCAGCAGCTTGGACCCCAGCCCCTACAATGAGCAGTTCTTC. Protein: CASSLDPSPYNEQFF. V usage is TRBV5-1 and J usage is TRBJ2-1; no clear D gene. Germline CDR1 SGHRS, CDR2 YFSETQ. V shed 0 bases and J shed 2 bases, with 9 bases lying between them. The CDR3 spans 15 residues.

The chain uses TRBV6-4 and TRBJ1-2, with 9 bases aligning to TRBD1. This CDR3 is 13 amino acids long. Per the germline V gene, CDR1 is MRHNA and CDR2 is SNTAGT. The trim removed 2 bases at V and 5 bases at J, leaving 0 bases unmatched. CDR3 nucleotide sequence: TGTGCCAGCAGTGACGACAGGGGGTATGGCTACACCTTC. Translating it yields CASSDDRGYGYTF.

The rearrangement uses TRBV18 and TRBJ2-2; D ambiguous. Trimming left V 3 bases short and J 5 bases short, with 7 bases between. This CDR3 is 13 amino acids long. Germline V CDR1 and CDR2: KGHSH, LQKENI. CDR3 sequence (DNA): TGTGCCAGCTCACCGAGCAGAACCGGGGAGCTGTTTTTT. Protein: CASSPSRTGELFF.

This clone was seen only a few times. J is TRBJ2-5 and V is TRBV25-1; D possibly corresponds to TRBD1 (6 bases). The V end lost 0 bases, the J end lost 5 bases, and 10 bases lay between the germline ends. Germline loops: CDR1 MGHDK, CDR2 SYGVNS. The CDR3 is made up of 14 amino acids. The CDR3 loop is CASSEYQGMETQYF. The CDR3 DNA follows: TGTGCCAGCAGTGAATATCAGGGGATGGAGACCCAGTACTTC.

In its sample, this clone was seen once. The CDR3 protein is CASSPRTGDQPQHF. The CDR3 nucleotides read TGTGCCAGCAGTCCAAGGACAGGGGACCAGCCCCAGCATTTT. This chain uses TRBV27 with TRBJ1-5, with 9 bases lining up with TRBD1. Per germline, CDR1 MNHEY and CDR2 SMNVEV (reference sequence). CDR3 length equals 14 residues. The ends lost 5 bases at V and 7 bases at J; junction bases unmatched: 6.